This paragraph covers one TCR beta chain sequence. What it recognizes is unknown. Described treatment: 19 received Ad26.COV2.S at low or high dose, single or two shots; 5 received placebo; per-sample allocation not given. Collection of samples fell on day 63 after the first vaccine or placebo injection. Looked up from germline, CDR1 is SGHAT and CDR2 is FQNNGV. The CDR3 extends over 15 amino acids. After removal of 5 bases from V and 6 bases from J, the junction contained 9 bases not matched to a gene. The data belong to a study of Ad26.COV2.S vaccination and SARS-CoV-2 variants. Study findings and constraints: The placebo group had lower spike-specific TCR breadth than the vaccine recipients did.

Generated by immunoSEQ multiplex PCR, the TCRdb table keeps only in-frame clones and is missing some. Altogether about 460,000 clones are present, about nine tenths being singletons, with the ten largest covering under 2%. The chain combines TRBV11-2 with TRBJ1-5; 8 bases align to TRBD1. The receptor's source is a person between 18 and 60 years old who received the Ad26.COV2.S COVID-19 vaccine or a placebo. This specimen was peripheral blood, taken in a trial of Ad26.COV2.S vaccine versus placebo. CDR3 region: CASSPTGGLGQPQHF. As DNA, the CDR3 is TGTGCCAGCAGCCCAACAGGGGGTCTCGGTCAGCCCCAGCATTTT. Supplemented by reference TRBV11-2 and TRBJ1-5, the full variable domain reads EAGVAQSPRYKIIEKRQSVAFWCNPISGHATLYWYQQILGQGPKLLIQFQNNGVVDDSQLPKDRFSAERLKGVDSTLKIQPAKLEDSAVYLCASSPTGGLGQPQHFGDGTRLSIL.